These T cell receptor beta chains were read from a single sample in a study of CD8 T cells in Susac syndrome. TCRdb ran MiXCR on the immunoSEQ multiplex PCR reads and lists one entry per CDR3 protein. This sample has over 95,000 distinct CDR3 sequences, with 92% found just once. Sequenced sample: CD8+ T cells from PBMCs. The origin of the receptors is a human donor in good health. CDR3s leave out the opening cysteine and the closing phenylalanine or tryptophan. The D gene is left open where the match is weak. Clone size, where shown, is once, few, many, or a class for clones that have expanded.

d_call	clone_size	v_call	j_call	cdr3_aa
-	-	TRBV10-3	TRBJ2-4	ALYRVAVQY
-	-	TRBV5-1	TRBJ2-7	ASSPSVRREQY
TRBD1	-	TRBV27	TRBJ2-7	ASSLTGNHEQY
-	-	TRBV20-1	TRBJ2-3	SARDVREFSDTQY
-	-	TRBV27	TRBJ2-4	ASSLSYLQWVGDHSKNIQY
-	-	TRBV5-1	TRBJ2-1	ASSLPGRLNNEQF
-	few	TRBV7-2	TRBJ2-7	ASSPLGGAYEQY
-	-	TRBV4-3	TRBJ2-7	ASSQAEGSVGYEQY
-	-	TRBV12-3/TRBV12-4	TRBJ1-6	ASSTNRAVDSPLH
-	once	TRBV27	TRBJ1-2	ASSFSNREGGYT
TRBD1	-	TRBV7-2	TRBJ2-1	ASSLDFSGQGGYNEQF
-	-	TRBV6-2/TRBV6-3	TRBJ2-1	ASKQFSGAGYNEQF
TRBD1	-	TRBV15	TRBJ2-7	ATSRDSYEQY
-	-	TRBV18	TRBJ1-1	ASSPPYPEVPRALNTEAF
-	-	TRBV5-1	TRBJ1-2	ASSLDTGYGYT
-	-	TRBV4-1	TRBJ1-1	ASSQIQGTEAF